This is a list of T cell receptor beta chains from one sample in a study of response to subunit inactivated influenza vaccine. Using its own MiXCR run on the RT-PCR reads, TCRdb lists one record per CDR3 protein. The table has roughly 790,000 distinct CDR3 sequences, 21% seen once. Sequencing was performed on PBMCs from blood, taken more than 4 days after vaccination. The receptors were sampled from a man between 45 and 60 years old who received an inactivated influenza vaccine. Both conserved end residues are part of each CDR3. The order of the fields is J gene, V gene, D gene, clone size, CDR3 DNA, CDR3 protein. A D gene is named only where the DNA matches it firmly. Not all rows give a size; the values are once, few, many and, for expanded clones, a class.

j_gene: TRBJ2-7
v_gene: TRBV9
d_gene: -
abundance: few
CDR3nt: TGTGCCAGCAGCGTAGCCAGTAACTACGAGCAGTACTTC
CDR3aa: CASSVASNYEQYF

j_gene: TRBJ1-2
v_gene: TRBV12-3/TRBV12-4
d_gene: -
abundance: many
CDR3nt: TGTGCCAGCAGTTTCGGCACAAGCGGCTACACCTTC
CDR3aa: CASSFGTSGYTF

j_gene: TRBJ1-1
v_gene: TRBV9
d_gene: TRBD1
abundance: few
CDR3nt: TGTGCCAGCAGCACAACAGGGGGAGCCGGTGAAGCTTTCTTT
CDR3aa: CASSTTGGAGEAFF

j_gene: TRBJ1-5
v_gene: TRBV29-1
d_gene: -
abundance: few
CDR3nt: TGCAGTGTAGCAGGGGGCAATCAGCCCCAGCATTTT
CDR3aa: CSVAGGNQPQHF

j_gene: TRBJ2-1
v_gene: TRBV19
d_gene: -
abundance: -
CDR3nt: TGTGCCAGTTCCGACCCCCATGGTCGGTTCTTC
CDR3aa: CASSDPHGRFF

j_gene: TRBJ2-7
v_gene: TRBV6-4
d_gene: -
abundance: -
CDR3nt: TGTGCCAGCAGTGCCCAGACAGGAAGCGAGCAGTACTTC
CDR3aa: CASSAQTGSEQYF

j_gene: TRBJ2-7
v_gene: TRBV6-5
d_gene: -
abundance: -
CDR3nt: TGTGCCAGCAGTTACTCGGTGGGGGCCAAAATCTACGAGCAGTACTTC
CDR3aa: CASSYSVGAKIYEQYF

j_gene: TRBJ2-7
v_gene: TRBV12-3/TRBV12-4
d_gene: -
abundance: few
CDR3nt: TGTGCCAGCAGTTTACAGGAGGACCGCTCCTACGAGCAGTACTTC
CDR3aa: CASSLQEDRSYEQYF

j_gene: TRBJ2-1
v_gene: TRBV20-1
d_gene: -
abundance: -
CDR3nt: TGCAGTGCTAGAGGGGACTCCCGCTCCTACAATGAGCAGTTCTTC
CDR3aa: CSARGDSRSYNEQFF

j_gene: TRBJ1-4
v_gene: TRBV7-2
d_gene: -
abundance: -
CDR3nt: TGTGCCAGCAGCTTACGGTACCATGAAAAACTGTTTTTT
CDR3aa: CASSLRYHEKLFF